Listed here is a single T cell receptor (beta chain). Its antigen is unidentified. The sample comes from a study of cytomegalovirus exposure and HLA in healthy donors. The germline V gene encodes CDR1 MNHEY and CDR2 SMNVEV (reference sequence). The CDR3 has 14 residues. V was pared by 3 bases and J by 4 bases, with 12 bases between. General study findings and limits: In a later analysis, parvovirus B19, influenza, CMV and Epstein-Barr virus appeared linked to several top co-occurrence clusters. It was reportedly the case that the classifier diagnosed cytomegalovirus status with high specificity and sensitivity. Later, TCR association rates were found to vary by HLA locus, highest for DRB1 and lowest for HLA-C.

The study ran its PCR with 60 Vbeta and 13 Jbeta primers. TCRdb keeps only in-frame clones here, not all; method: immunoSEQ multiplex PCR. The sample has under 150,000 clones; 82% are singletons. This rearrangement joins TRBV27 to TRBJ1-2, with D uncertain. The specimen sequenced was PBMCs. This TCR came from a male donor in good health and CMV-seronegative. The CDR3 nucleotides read TGTGCCAGCAGTTTGACGGGGAAAGGCTATGGCTACACCTTC. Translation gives CASSLTGKGYGYTF.